This T cell receptor beta chain was observed in a study of early T cells in non-severe SARS-CoV-2 infection. For the study at large: From unsorted whole blood, bulk RNA was sequenced, and the chains remained unpaired. Points from the study as a whole: There was a bias toward anti-spike CD8 responses in VDJdb matching, which missed private and CD4 specificities.

This clonotype was observed a few times. Its antigen remains unidentified. Individually, cDNA molecules had unique molecular identifiers attached to them. In TCRdb, the 5' RACE reads were re-called with MiXCR into one record per CDR3 protein. The repertoire holds approximately 39,000 distinct CDR3 sequences, roughly 4.4% seen once, with around 16% in the top ten. The CDR3 extends over 13 amino acids. V dropped 4 bases and J dropped 2 bases, with 9 bases sitting between them. Germline CDR1 SGDLS, CDR2 YYNGEE. This chain joins TRBV9 and TRBJ1-1, with D unresolved. The source of this sequence is an adult who was a healthcare worker with PCR-confirmed SARS-CoV-2 infection or an uninfected control (not recorded which). Sequencing input: whole blood. DNA for the CDR3: TGTGCCAGCAGCCCCTACATAAACACTGAAGCTTTCTTT. This translates into CASSPYINTEAFF. The full variable domain, in which reference TRBV9 and TRBJ1-1 provide the parts outside the CDR3, is DSGVTQTPKHLITATGQRVTLRCSPRSGDLSVYWYQQSLDQGLQFLIQYYNGEERAKGNILERFSAQQFPDLHSELNLSSLELGDSALYFCASSPYINTEAFFGQGTRLTVV.